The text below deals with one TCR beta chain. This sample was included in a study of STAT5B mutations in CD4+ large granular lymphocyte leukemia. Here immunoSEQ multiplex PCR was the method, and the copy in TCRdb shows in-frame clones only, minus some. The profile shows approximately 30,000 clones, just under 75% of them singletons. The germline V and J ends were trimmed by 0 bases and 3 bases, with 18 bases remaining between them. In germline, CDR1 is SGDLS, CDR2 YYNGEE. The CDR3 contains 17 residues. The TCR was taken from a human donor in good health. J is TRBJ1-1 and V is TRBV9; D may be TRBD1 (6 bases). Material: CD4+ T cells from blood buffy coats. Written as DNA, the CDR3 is TGTGCCAGCAGCGTAGGGACAGCCGGTTTTTTGGACACTGAAGCTTTCTTT. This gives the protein CASSVGTAGFLDTEAFF.